The T cell receptor beta chain under discussion was sequenced for a study of T cells in Graves' hyperthyroidism and ophthalmopathy. Amplification of TCR beta CDR3 regions was performed using RNA transcripts as template. Carried out on the TCR CDR3, a first-round RT-PCR used the HTBI primer set. TCRdb re-analysed the multiplex PCR reads in MiXCR, keeping a single row per CDR3 protein. Altogether more than 600,000 distinct CDR3 sequences are present, about a sixth being singletons, with the ten largest covering approximately 8%. This clonotype was detected a few times. Germline assignment: CDR1 MNHNS and CDR2 SASEGT. The CDR3 covers 13 residues. After removal of 8 bases from V and 0 bases from J, the junction contained 4 bases not matched to a gene.

The rearrangement links TRBV6-1 to TRBJ2-7, with 7 bases aligning to TRBD1. The sequenced sample consisted of blood. The sequence came from a man younger than 35 with Graves' hyperthyroidism. The CDR3 protein is CASGDSDSYEQYF. The DNA of the CDR3 is TGTGCCAGCGGGGACAGCGACTCCTACGAGCAGTACTTC.